The T cell receptor (beta chain) under discussion was sequenced for a study of blood T cells in healthy people across ages. Whole-study results and caveats: In the absence of known donor CMV status, changes in expanded clonotypes were possibly confounded. Higher diversity, along with more naive CD4+ cells, distinguished long-lived donors from aged donors.

Through a sample-barcoded 5' primer and a J-beta primer mix, a second PCR was run for roughly 6 to 12 cycles. Each cDNA molecule was tagged by a template-switch adaptor that had 12 random nucleotides. TCRdb called the 5' RACE reads again in MiXCR, with one record for every CDR3 protein. The table shows roughly 1.5 million distinct CDR3 sequences, with approximately 43% occurring only once. Healthy Caucasian individuals from Russia aged roughly 6 to 90 served as donors. The germline gives CDR1 DFQATT, CDR2 SNEGSKA (reference sequence). Trimming pared 5 bases from V and 3 bases from J, leaving 17 bases between. CDR3 length: 15 amino acids. For this clonotype: Its target is unknown.

The receptor comes from a young woman in good health. This chain joins TRBV20-1 and TRBJ2-1; D is unclear. Source material: blood. The CDR3 region is CSAPDGLGFYNEQFF. The CDR3 DNA sequence: TGCAGTGCTCCCGACGGATTGGGATTCTACAATGAGCAGTTCTTC.